This T cell receptor beta chain was sequenced in a study of Tregs in tolerant kidney transplant recipients. Points from the study as a whole: Expanding Tregs on activated donor B cells appeared to best identify donor-specific TCRbeta clones. Findings come from small patient numbers and require larger validation. Changing PCR primers prevented nucleotide comparison between some patients' samples.

Recipients received nonmyeloablative bone marrow transplants from related graft donors, with transient mixed chimerism. Unstimulated regulatory T cells (CD4+CD25+CD127-), CD4+CD25- non-regulatory cells, CD4 and CD8 cells were FACS-sorted from thawed PBMCs. CDR3 size: 14 residues. Germline-derived CDR1 and CDR2 are KGHSH and LQKENI. The V end lost 3 bases, the J end lost 2 bases, and 9 bases lay between the germline ends. Sequenced by immunoSEQ multiplex PCR; TCRdb stores in-frame clones only, minus some. The table lists tens of thousands of clones, 93% of them singletons. Worth noting for this clone: Antigen specificity is unknown.

Sequencing used CD4+ T cells from blood (PBMCs), obtained 12 months after the transplant. The clonotype was recovered from a human patient who received a combined kidney and bone marrow transplant. These T cells may partly come from the graft donor. The chain uses TRBV18 and TRBJ2-3, with D perhaps matching TRBD1 (5 bases). CDR3: CASSPDRYTDTQYF. The CDR3 coding sequence is TGTGCCAGCTCACCTGACAGATACACAGATACGCAGTATTTT.